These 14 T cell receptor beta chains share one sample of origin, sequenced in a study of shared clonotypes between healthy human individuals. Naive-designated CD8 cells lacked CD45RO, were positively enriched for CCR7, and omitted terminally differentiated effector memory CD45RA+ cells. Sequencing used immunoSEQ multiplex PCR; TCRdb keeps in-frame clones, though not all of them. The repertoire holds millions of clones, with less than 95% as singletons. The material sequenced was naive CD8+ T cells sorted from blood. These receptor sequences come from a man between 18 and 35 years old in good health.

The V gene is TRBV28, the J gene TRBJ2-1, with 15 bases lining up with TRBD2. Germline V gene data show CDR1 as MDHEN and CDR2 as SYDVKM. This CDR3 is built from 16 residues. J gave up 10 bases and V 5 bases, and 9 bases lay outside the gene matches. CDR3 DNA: TGTGCCAGCAGTGAAGCCGGGACTAGCGGGGGGTGGGAGCAGTTCTTC. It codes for CASSEAGTSGGWEQFF.

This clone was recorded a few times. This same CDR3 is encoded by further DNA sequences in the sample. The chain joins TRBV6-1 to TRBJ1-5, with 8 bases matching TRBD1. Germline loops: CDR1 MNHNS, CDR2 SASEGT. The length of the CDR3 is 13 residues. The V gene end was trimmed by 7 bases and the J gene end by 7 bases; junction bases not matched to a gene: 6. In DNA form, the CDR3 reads TGTGCCAGCATCGGACAGGGCTCGCAGCCCCAGCATTTT. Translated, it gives CASIGQGSQPQHF.

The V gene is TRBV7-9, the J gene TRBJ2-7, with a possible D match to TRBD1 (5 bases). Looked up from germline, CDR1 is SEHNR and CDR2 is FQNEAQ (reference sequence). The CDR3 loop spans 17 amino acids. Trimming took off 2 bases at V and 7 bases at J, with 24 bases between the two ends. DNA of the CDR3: TGTGCCAGCAGCTTAACCCGTGGGGCAGGTGTGTCGTTGGAGCAGTACTTC. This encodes CASSLTRGAGVSLEQYF.

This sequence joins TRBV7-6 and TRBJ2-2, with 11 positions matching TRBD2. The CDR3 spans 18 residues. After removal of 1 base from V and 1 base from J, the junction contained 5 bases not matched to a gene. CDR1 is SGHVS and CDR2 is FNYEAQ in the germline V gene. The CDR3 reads CASSLEEGLAENTGELFF. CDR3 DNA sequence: TGTGCCAGCAGCTTAGAAGAGGGACTAGCGGAGAACACCGGGGAGCTGTTTTTT.

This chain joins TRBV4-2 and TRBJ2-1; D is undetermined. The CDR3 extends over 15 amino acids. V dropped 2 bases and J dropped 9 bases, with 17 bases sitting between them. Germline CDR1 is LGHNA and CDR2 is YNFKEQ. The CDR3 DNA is TGTGCCAGCAGCCAACTAAAGGGTTACTGGCCTGAGCAGTTCTTC. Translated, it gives CASSQLKGYWPEQFF.

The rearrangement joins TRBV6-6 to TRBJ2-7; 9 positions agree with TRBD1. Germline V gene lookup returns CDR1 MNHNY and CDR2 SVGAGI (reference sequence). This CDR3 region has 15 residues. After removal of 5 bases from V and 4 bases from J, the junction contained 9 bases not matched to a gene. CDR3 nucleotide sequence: TGTGCCAGCAGTAAACAAAGGACAGGGGAGTACGAGCAGTACTTC. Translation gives CASSKQRTGEYEQYF.

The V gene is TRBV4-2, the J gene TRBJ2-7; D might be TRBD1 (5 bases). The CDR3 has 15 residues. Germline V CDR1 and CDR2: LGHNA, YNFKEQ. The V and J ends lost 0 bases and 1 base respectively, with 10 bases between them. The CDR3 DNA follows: TGTGCCAGCAGCCAAGACCCAGGGCTATCCTACGAGCAGTACTTC. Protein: CASSQDPGLSYEQYF.

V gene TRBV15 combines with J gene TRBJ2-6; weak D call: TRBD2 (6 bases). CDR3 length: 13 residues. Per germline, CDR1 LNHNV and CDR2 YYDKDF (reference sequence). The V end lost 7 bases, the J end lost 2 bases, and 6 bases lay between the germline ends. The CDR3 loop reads CATTGAGANVLTF. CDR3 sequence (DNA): TGTGCCACCACGGGGGCTGGGGCCAACGTCCTGACTTTC.

CDR3: CASTPPGNYEQYF. The CDR3, as DNA: TGTGCCAGCACCCCCCCGGGCAACTACGAGCAGTACTTC. The gene calls are TRBV6-6 and TRBJ2-7; unclear D gene. The V end was cut by 7 bases, the J end by 3 bases, with 13 bases between. The CDR3 totals 13 residues. Germline CDR1 is MNHNY and CDR2 is SVGAGI (reference sequence).

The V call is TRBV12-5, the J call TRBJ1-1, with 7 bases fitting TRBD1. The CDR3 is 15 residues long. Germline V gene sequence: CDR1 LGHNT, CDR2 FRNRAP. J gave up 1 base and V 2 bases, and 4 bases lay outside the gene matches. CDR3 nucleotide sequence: TGTGCTAGTGGTTTGATAGGACAGGAGAACACTGAAGCTTTCTTT. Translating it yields CASGLIGQENTEAFF.

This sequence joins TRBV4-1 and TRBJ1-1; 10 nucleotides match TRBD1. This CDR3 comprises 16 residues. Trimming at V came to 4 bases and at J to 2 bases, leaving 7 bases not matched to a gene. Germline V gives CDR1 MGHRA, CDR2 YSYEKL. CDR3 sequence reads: CASSPGTGAPNTEAFF. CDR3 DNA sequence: TGCGCCAGCAGCCCCGGGACAGGGGCCCCTAACACTGAAGCTTTCTTT.

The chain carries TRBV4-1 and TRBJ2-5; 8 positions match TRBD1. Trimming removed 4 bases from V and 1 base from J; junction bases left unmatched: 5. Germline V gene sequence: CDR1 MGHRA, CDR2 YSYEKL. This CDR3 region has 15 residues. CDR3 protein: CASSRQTGAQETQYF. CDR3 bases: TGCGCCAGCAGCCGACAGACAGGGGCCCAAGAGACCCAGTACTTC.

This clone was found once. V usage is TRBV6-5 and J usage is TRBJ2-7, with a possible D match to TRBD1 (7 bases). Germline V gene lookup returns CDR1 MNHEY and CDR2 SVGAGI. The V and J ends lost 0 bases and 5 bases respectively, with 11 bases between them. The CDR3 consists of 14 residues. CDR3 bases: TGTGCCAGCAGTTACTCGGAGGGGGCCCACGAGCAGTACTTC. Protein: CASSYSEGAHEQYF.

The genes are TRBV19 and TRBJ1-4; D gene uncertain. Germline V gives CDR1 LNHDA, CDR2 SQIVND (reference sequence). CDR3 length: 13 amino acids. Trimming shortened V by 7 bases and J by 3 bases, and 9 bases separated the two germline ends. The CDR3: CASTEVPNEKLFF. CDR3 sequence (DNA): TGTGCCAGTACGGAGGTCCCTAATGAAAAACTGTTTTTT.